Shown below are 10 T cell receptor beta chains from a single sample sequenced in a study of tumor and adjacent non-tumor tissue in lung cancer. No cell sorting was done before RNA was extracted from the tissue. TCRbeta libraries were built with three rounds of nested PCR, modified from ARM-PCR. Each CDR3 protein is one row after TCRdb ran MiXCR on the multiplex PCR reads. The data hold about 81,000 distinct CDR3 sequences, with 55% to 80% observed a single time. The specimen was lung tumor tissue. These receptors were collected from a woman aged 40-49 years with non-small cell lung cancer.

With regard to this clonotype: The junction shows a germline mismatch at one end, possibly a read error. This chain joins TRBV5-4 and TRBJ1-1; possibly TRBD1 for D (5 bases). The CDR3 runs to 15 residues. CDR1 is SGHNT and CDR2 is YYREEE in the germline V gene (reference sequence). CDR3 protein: CASSPCGGLGTEVFF. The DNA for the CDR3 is TGTGCCAGCAGCCCATGCGGGGGACTCGGGACTGAAGTTTTCTTT.

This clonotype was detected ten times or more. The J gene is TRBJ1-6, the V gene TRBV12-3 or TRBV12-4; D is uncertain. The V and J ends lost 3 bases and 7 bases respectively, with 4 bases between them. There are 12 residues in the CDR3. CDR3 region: CASSFENSPLHF. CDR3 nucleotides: TGTGCCAGCAGTTTCGAGAATTCACCCCTCCACTTT.

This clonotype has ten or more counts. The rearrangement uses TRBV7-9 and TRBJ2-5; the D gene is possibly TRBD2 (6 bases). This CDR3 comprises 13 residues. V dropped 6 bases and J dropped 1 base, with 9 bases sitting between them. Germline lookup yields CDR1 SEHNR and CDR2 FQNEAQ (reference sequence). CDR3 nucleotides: TGTGCCAGCAGTCGGGACTTCCAAGAGACCCAGTACTTC. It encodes CASSRDFQETQYF.

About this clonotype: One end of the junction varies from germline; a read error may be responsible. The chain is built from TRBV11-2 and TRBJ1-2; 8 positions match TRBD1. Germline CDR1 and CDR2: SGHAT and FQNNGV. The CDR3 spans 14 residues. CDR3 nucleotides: TGTGTCTGCAGCTTGCCTCAGGGGGCCTATGGATACACCTTC. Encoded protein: CVCSLPQGAYGYTF.

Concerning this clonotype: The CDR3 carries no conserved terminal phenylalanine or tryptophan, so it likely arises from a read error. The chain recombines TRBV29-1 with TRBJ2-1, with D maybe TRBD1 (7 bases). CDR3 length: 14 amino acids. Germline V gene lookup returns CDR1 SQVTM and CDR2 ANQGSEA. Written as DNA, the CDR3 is TGCAGCGTTGTCGCGGGACAGATCTACAATGAACAGTTCTTA. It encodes CSVVAGQIYNEQFL.

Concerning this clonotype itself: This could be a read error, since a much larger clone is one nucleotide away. The CDR3: CASSLAGVIADEQFF. The CDR3 DNA follows: TGTGCCAGCAGCTTAGCGGGAGTAATCGCCGATGAGCAGTTCTTC. The chain uses TRBV28 and TRBJ2-1; 9 bases line up with TRBD2. The CDR3 contains 15 residues. The germline CDR1 and CDR2 sequences are MDHEN and SYDVKM. V was clipped by 6 bases and J by 8 bases; unmatched bases: 11.

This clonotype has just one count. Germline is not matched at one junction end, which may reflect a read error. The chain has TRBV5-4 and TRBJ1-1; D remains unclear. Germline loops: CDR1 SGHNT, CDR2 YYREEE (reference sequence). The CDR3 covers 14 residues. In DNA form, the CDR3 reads TGTGCCAGCAGCTCGCGACATTCCAACACTGAATCTTTCTTT. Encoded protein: CASSSRHSNTESFF.

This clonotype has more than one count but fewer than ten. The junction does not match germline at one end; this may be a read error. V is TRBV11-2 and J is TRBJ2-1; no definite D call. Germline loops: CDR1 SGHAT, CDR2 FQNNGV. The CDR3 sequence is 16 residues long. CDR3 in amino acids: CASSETLAALYNEQFF. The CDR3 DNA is TGTGCCAGCAGCGAGACACTGGCTGCACTGTACAATGAGCAGTTCTTT.

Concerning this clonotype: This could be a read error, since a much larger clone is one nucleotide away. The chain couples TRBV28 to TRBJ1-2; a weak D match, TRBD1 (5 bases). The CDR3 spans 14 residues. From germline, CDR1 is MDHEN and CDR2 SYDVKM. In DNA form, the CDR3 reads TGTGCCATCAGTTTAGCAGGGACGGCGGGAAGCTACACCTTC. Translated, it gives CAISLAGTAGSYTF.

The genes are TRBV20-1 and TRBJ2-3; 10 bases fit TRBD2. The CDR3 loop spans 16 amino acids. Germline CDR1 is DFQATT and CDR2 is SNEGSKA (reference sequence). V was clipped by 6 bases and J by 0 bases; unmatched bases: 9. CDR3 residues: CSANETSGVSTDTQYF. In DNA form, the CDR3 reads TGCAGTGCGAATGAAACTAGCGGGGTTAGCACAGATACGCAGTATTTT.